A single sample gave rise to the 28 T cell receptor beta chains below, sequenced in a study of cytomegalovirus exposure and HLA in healthy donors. Some clones are missing from TCRdb's copy, which holds only in-frame ones; the method was immunoSEQ multiplex PCR. In the table there are hundreds of thousands of clones, 75% to 90% of which are singletons. The sequencing sample was made of PBMCs. The receptors come from a young woman in good health and CMV-seronegative.

The rearrangement links TRBV5-1 to TRBJ2-7, with D perhaps given as TRBD1 or TRBD2 (5 bases each). Germline V gives CDR1 SGHRS, CDR2 YFSETQ. CDR3 length: 13 amino acids. V gave up 4 bases and J gave up 2 bases, with 10 bases separating them. The CDR3 is CASSDGTTYEQYF. CDR3 nucleotide sequence: TGCGCCAGCAGCGATGGGACCACCTACGAGCAGTACTTC.

The rearrangement uses TRBV7-9 and TRBJ2-7, with D possibly TRBD2 on 5 matching bases. The CDR3 is 14 residues long. From germline, CDR1 is SEHNR and CDR2 FQNEAQ (reference sequence). Trimming removed 7 bases from V and 2 bases from J, with 15 bases in between. The CDR3 sequence: CASTPSGSAYEQYF. The CDR3 DNA sequence: TGTGCCAGCACCCCGAGCGGATCCGCCTACGAGCAGTACTTC.

The chain couples TRBV5-1 to TRBJ2-1, with 15 bases lining up with TRBD2. The CDR3 contains 20 residues. The V gene's germline CDR1 is SGHRS and CDR2 YFSETQ. With V trimmed by 4 bases and J by 2 bases, 13 bases remained unmatched. The chain's CDR3 is CASSRSSGTSGGRTYNEQFF. The DNA of the CDR3 is TGCGCCAGCAGCCGTTCATCCGGGACTAGCGGGGGGCGGACCTACAATGAGCAGTTCTTC. Supplemented by reference TRBV5-1 and TRBJ2-1, the full variable domain reads KAGVTQTPRYLIKTRGQQVTLSCSPISGHRSVSWYQQTPGQGLQFLFEYFSETQRNKGNFPGRFSGRQFSNSRSEMNVSTLELGDSALYLCASSRSSGTSGGRTYNEQFFGPGTRLTVL.

This clone was detected only once. This chain links TRBV11-1 with TRBJ2-1, with 8 bases identical to TRBD2. The CDR3 extends over 18 amino acids. With 3 bases clipped from V and 5 bases from J, the junction kept 15 bases outside the gene matches. Germline V gives CDR1 SGHAT, CDR2 FQDESV (reference sequence). The CDR3 nucleotides read TGTGCCAGCAGCTTCTACCGGGGCGGGAGGATCACCAACAATGAGCAGTTCTTC. This translates into CASSFYRGGRITNNEQFF.

V usage is TRBV5-1 and J usage is TRBJ2-7; D is perhaps TRBD2 (5 bases). V was clipped by 0 bases and J by 2 bases, with 15 bases between them. CDR1 and CDR2 (germline): SGHRS, YFSETQ. The CDR3 is 16 amino acids. CDR3 in amino acids: CASSLGPLKGAYEQYF. The DNA of the CDR3 is TGCGCCAGCAGCTTGGGCCCCTTGAAGGGAGCCTACGAGCAGTACTTC.

V gene TRBV6-1 combines with J gene TRBJ1-1; no definite D call. CDR1 MNHNS and CDR2 SASEGT come from the germline V gene. This CDR3 comprises 14 residues. V lost 2 bases to trimming and J lost 0 bases, with 7 bases between them. CDR3 protein: CASSERALNTEAFF. The CDR3 DNA sequence: TGTGCCAGCAGTGAACGCGCTCTGAACACTGAAGCTTTCTTT.

The chain carries TRBV30 and TRBJ1-4, with TRBD1 matching 10 bases. Germline CDR1 is GTSNPN and CDR2 is SVGIG (reference sequence). V shed 0 bases and J 8 bases; nucleotides not matched to a gene: 12. The CDR3 is 17 residues long. CDR3 in DNA: TGTGCCTGGAGTGTAAGGACAGGGGGGAGGAAAACGGAAAAACTGTTTTTT. Translating gives CAWSVRTGGRKTEKLFF.

The V call is TRBV25-1, the J call TRBJ1-1; no clear D gene. The CDR3 is made up of 13 amino acids. Trimming left V 5 bases short and J 4 bases short, with 11 bases between. Germline values: CDR1 MGHDK, CDR2 SYGVNS. The CDR3 nucleotides read TGTGCCAGCAGTACGGAGGGTTTCACTGAAGCTTTCTTT. It specifies CASSTEGFTEAFF.

The chain has TRBV27 and TRBJ2-7, with 8 bases aligning to TRBD1. In germline, CDR1 is MNHEY, CDR2 SMNVEV (reference sequence). V lost 0 bases to trimming and J lost 5 bases; unmatched junction nucleotides: 6. The CDR3 covers 15 residues. The CDR3 is CASSLSRTGIDEQYF. Here the CDR3 DNA reads TGTGCCAGCAGTTTATCTAGGACAGGGATTGACGAGCAGTACTTC.

The chain carries TRBV6-6 and TRBJ2-5; 8 bases agree with TRBD2. The CDR3 consists of 14 residues. Losses at the gene ends were 3 bases for V and 5 bases for J; bases not matched to a gene: 5. Germline loops: CDR1 MNHNY, CDR2 SVGAGI (reference sequence). CDR3 loop: CASSYSGLAETQYF. CDR3 nucleotides: TGTGCCAGCAGTTATTCCGGACTAGCTGAGACCCAGTACTTC.

The chain joins TRBV29-1 to TRBJ1-1; no definite D call. Germline V gene data show CDR1 as SQVTM and CDR2 as ANQGSEA. The CDR3 consists of 12 residues. V lost 4 bases to trimming and J lost 4 bases, with 10 bases between them. The CDR3 loop is CSVVVEGTEAFF. In nucleotides, the CDR3 is TGCAGCGTTGTTGTGGAAGGCACTGAAGCTTTCTTT. Combining the CDR3 with reference TRBV29-1 and TRBJ1-1 gives the whole variable domain SAVISQKPSRDICQRGTSLTIQCQVDSQVTMMFWYRQQPGQSLTLIATANQGSEATYESGFVIDKFPISRPNLTFSTLTVSNMSPEDSSIYLCSVVVEGTEAFFGQGTRLTVV.

This clone appeared a single time. The rearrangement uses TRBV6-5 and TRBJ1-2; no definite D call. The CDR3 spans 14 residues. V lost 3 bases, J lost 4 bases, and 12 bases lay in between. From germline, CDR1 is MNHEY and CDR2 SVGAGI. CDR3 bases: TGTGCCAGCAGTTATTCAAAGTTAGCCTATGGCTACACCTTC. This gives the protein CASSYSKLAYGYTF.

This clone was seen just once. This chain connects TRBV6-1 to TRBJ1-1; weak D call: TRBD1 (6 bases). This CDR3 region has 14 residues. CDR1 and CDR2 (germline): MNHNS, SASEGT. The V gene lost 3 bases and the J gene lost 7 bases, with 15 bases spanning the gap. Written as DNA, the CDR3 is TGTGCCAGCAGTGAGGTAGGGGGGGCGGATGAAGCTTTCTTT. It yields the protein CASSEVGGADEAFF.

The rearrangement uses TRBV27 and TRBJ1-4; TRBD1 is a possible D gene (5 bases). Germline V CDR1 and CDR2: MNHEY, SMNVEV (reference sequence). The CDR3 has 15 residues. Trimming removed 3 bases at V and 0 bases at J, with 8 bases between. Written as DNA, the CDR3 is TGTGCCAGCAGTTTCGCGGGGGCAACTAATGAAAAACTGTTTTTT. It yields the protein CASSFAGATNEKLFF.

Comment on this clone: In the same sample, other DNA sequences code for this CDR3. J is TRBJ1-1 and V is TRBV13; D uncertain. The CDR3 totals 13 residues. Germline CDR1 PRHDT, CDR2 FYEKMQ (reference sequence). V was clipped by 3 bases and J by 4 bases, with 9 bases between them. CDR3 in amino acids: CASSLEGATEAFF. In DNA, the CDR3 is TGTGCCAGCAGCTTGGAAGGCGCCACTGAAGCTTTCTTT.

This sequence joins TRBV6-5 and TRBJ1-4; the match to TRBD1 covers 8 bases. CDR3 length equals 12 residues. After removal of 8 bases from V and 5 bases from J, the junction contained 1 base not matched to a gene. CDR1 is MNHEY, CDR2 SVGAGI, per germline. The CDR3 nucleotides read TGTGCCAGCGGACAGGGAAATGAAAAACTGTTTTTT. This sequence encodes CASGQGNEKLFF.

This sequence joins TRBV5-1 and TRBJ1-1; D gene ambiguous. The CDR3 spans 14 residues. Germline CDR1 and CDR2: SGHRS and YFSETQ. V was pared by 1 base and J by 1 base, with 8 bases between. CDR3 protein: CASSLRSENTEAFF. In DNA, the CDR3 is TGCGCCAGCAGCTTGAGATCAGAGAACACTGAAGCTTTCTTT.

V gene TRBV2 combines with J gene TRBJ2-3; D gene ambiguous. The CDR3 contains 13 residues. Germline V CDR1 and CDR2: SNHLY, FYNNEI. Between the trimmed V and J ends, which lost 0 bases and 6 bases, there was a span of 7 bases. In DNA, the CDR3 is TGTGCCAGCAGTGAAGCGGCTTTCGATACGCAGTATTTT. Protein sequence: CASSEAAFDTQYF.

V usage is TRBV9 and J usage is TRBJ2-1; D not certain. Trimming removed 0 bases from V and 8 bases from J, with 9 bases in between. The CDR3 spans 13 residues. Looked up from germline, CDR1 is SGDLS and CDR2 is YYNGEE. Here the CDR3 DNA reads TGTGCCAGCAGCGTAGAGTCGAGAGATGAGCAGTTCTTC. It encodes CASSVESRDEQFF.

The V gene is TRBV29-1, the J gene TRBJ2-5; 7 bases align to TRBD2. CDR1 and CDR2 (germline): SQVTM, ANQGSEA. The CDR3 extends over 12 amino acids. Trimming removed 7 bases from V and 1 base from J; junction bases left unmatched: 3. DNA for the CDR3: TGCAGCGGTAGACTAGCCCAAGAGACCCAGTACTTC. It translates to CSGRLAQETQYF. Looking up the rest from reference TRBV29-1 and TRBJ2-5 gives the full variable domain: SAVISQKPSRDICQRGTSLTIQCQVDSQVTMMFWYRQQPGQSLTLIATANQGSEATYESGFVIDKFPISRPNLTFSTLTVSNMSPEDSSIYLCSGRLAQETQYFGPGTRLLVL.

The chain carries TRBV11-1 and TRBJ2-1; 8 bases agree with TRBD2. Germline values: CDR1 SGHAT, CDR2 FQDESV (reference sequence). V was pared by 4 bases and J by 0 bases, with 5 bases of the junction left unmatched. This CDR3 has 16 residues. The CDR3 nucleotides are TGTGCCAGCAGCTCCCAGCGGGGGAGCTCCTACAATGAGCAGTTCTTC. Its protein product is CASSSQRGSSYNEQFF.

The CDR3 is CASNRQGYNEQFF. The DNA of the CDR3 is TGTGCCAGCAATCGACAGGGCTACAATGAGCAGTTCTTC. The chain uses TRBV6-6 and TRBJ2-1; 7 bases match TRBD1. Trimming at V came to 7 bases and at J to 3 bases, leaving 3 bases not matched to a gene. The CDR3 sequence is 13 residues long. From germline, CDR1 is MNHNY and CDR2 SVGAGI (reference sequence).

A few counts support this clone. The genes are TRBV6-6 and TRBJ1-1, with 11 bases aligning to TRBD1. The germline V gene encodes CDR1 MNHNY and CDR2 SVGAGI (reference sequence). Losses at the gene ends were 3 bases for V and 8 bases for J; bases not matched to a gene: 11. This CDR3 is built from 16 residues. CDR3 sequence: CASSYTGTGGLKEAFF. Here the CDR3 DNA reads TGTGCCAGCAGTTATACCGGGACAGGGGGTCTGAAGGAAGCTTTCTTT.

The chain has TRBV6-5 and TRBJ1-1, with D maybe TRBD1 (6 bases). Germline loops: CDR1 MNHEY, CDR2 SVGAGI. The V end was cut by 4 bases, the J end by 2 bases, with 8 bases between. This CDR3 has 13 amino acids. CDR3 coding DNA: TGTGCCAGCAGTTCACAGGGAAACACTGAAGCTTTCTTT. Translating it yields CASSSQGNTEAFF.

V gene TRBV9 combines with J gene TRBJ1-1; D unresolved. V was cut by 3 bases and J by 0 bases, with 9 bases left in between. The germline V gene has CDR1 SGDLS and CDR2 YYNGEE. The CDR3 length is 14 residues. DNA of the CDR3: TGTGCCAGCAGCGAGAGGGAGATGAACACTGAAGCTTTCTTT. Translated: CASSEREMNTEAFF.

The chain links TRBV2 to TRBJ2-1; no firm D call. There are 14 residues in the CDR3. CDR1 SNHLY and CDR2 FYNNEI come from the germline V gene. V was shortened by 0 bases and J by 5 bases, with 8 bases between the two germline ends. The CDR3 here is CASSEAELDNEQFF. Written as DNA, the CDR3 is TGTGCCAGCAGTGAAGCAGAGTTGGACAATGAGCAGTTCTTC.

The genes are TRBV30 and TRBJ2-3; 16 bases map to TRBD2. This CDR3 is built from 19 residues. V lost 2 bases, J lost 3 bases, and 11 bases stayed unmatched. Germline V lookup: CDR1 GTSNPN, CDR2 SVGIG (reference sequence). The CDR3 DNA reads TGTGCCTGGAGTCGAACCGGGACTAGCGGGGGGGCCGTTACAGATACGCAGTATTTT. This gives the protein CAWSRTGTSGGAVTDTQYF. The whole variable domain, filled in from reference TRBV30 and TRBJ2-3, reads SQTIHQWPATLVQPVGSPLSLECTVEGTSNPNLYWYRQAAGRGLQLLFYSVGIGQISSEVPQNLSASRPQDRQFILSSKKLLLSDSGFYLCAWSRTGTSGGAVTDTQYFGPGTRLTVL.

The chain employs TRBV27 and TRBJ1-4; unclear D gene. V lost 3 bases and J 3 bases, leaving 8 bases between the germline ends. The CDR3 is 14 residues long. Germline CDR1 is MNHEY and CDR2 is SMNVEV (reference sequence). The CDR3 reads CASSLNGANEKLFF. Here the CDR3 DNA reads TGTGCCAGCAGTTTGAATGGGGCTAATGAAAAACTGTTTTTT. Full variable domain (rest looked up from reference TRBV27 and TRBJ1-4): EAQVTQNPRYLITVTGKKLTVTCSQNMNHEYMSWYRQDPGLGLRQIYYSMNVEVTDKGDVPEGYKVSRKEKRNFPLILESPSPNQTSLYFCASSLNGANEKLFFGSGTQLSVL.